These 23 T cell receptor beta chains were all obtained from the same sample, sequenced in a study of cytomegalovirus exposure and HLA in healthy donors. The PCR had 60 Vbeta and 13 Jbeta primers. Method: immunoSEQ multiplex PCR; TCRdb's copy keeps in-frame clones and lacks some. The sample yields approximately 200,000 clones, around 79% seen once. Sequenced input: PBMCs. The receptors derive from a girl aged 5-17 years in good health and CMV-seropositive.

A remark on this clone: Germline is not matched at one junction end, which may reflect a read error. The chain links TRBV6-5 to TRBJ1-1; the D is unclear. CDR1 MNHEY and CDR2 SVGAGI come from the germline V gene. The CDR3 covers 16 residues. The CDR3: CASSLPGEGANTGAFF. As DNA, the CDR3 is TGTGCCAGCAGTTTGCCGGGTGAGGGAGCCAACACTGGAGCTTTCTTT.

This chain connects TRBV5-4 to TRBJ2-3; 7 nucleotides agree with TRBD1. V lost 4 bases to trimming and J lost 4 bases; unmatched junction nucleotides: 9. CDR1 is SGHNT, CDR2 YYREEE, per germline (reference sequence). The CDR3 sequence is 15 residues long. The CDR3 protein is CASSLRQGPADTQYF. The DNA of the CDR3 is TGTGCCAGCAGCCTGCGACAGGGACCGGCAGATACGCAGTATTTT.

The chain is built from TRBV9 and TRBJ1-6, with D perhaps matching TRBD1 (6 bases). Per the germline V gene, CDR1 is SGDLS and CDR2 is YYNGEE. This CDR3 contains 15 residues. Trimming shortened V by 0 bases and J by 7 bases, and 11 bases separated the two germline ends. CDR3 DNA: TGTGCCAGCAGCGTAGGTTCGCAGGGGAATTCACCCCTCCACTTT. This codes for CASSVGSQGNSPLHF.

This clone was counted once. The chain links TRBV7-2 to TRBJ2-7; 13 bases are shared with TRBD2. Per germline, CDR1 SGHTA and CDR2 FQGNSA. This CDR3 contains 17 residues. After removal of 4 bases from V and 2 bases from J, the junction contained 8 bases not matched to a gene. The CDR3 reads CASSSGTSGVNPYEQYF. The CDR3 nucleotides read TGTGCCAGCAGCTCGGGGACTAGCGGGGTGAATCCCTACGAGCAGTACTTC.

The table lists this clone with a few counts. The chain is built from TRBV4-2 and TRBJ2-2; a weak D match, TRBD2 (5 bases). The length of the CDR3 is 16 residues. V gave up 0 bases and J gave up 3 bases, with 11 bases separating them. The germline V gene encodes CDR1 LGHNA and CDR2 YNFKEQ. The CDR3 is CASSQEEGVDTGELFF. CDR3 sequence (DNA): TGTGCCAGCAGCCAAGAAGAGGGCGTTGACACCGGGGAGCTGTTTTTT.

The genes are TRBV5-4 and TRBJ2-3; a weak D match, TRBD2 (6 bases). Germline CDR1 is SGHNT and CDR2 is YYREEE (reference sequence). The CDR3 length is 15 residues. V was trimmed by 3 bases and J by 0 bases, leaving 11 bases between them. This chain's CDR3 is CASSSGGVSTDTQYF. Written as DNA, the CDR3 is TGTGCCAGCAGCTCGGGCGGGGTCAGCACAGATACGCAGTATTTT.

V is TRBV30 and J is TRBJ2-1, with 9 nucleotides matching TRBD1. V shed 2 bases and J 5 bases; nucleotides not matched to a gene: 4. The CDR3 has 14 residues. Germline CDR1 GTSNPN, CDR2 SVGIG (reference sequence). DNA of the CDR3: TGTGCCTGGAGTTCGGGACAGGGCCACAATGAGCAGTTCTTC. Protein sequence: CAWSSGQGHNEQFF.

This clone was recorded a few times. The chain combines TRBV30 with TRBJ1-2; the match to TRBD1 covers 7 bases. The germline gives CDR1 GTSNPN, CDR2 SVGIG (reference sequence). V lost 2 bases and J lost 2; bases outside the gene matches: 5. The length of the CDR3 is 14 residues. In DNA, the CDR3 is TGTGCCTGGAGTCCTCGACAGGGCAACTATGGCTACACCTTC. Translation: CAWSPRQGNYGYTF. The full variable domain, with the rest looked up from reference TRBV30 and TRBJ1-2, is SQTIHQWPATLVQPVGSPLSLECTVEGTSNPNLYWYRQAAGRGLQLLFYSVGIGQISSEVPQNLSASRPQDRQFILSSKKLLLSDSGFYLCAWSPRQGNYGYTFGSGTRLTVV.

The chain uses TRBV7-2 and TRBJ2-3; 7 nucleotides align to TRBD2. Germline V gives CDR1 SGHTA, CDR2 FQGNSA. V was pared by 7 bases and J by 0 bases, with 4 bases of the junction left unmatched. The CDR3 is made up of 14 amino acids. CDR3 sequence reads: CASKGGGSTDTQYF. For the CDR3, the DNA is TGTGCCAGCAAGGGCGGGGGTAGCACAGATACGCAGTATTTT. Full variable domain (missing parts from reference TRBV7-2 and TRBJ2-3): GAGVSQSPSNKVTEKGKDVELRCDPISGHTALYWYRQSLGQGLEFLIYFQGNSAPDKSGLPSDRFSAERTGGSVSTLTIQRTQQEDSAVYLCASKGGGSTDTQYFGPGTRLTVL.

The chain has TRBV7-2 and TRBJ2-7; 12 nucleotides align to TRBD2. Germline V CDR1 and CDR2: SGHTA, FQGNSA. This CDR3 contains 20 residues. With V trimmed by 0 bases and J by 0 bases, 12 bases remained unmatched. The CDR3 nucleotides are TGTGCCAGCAGCTTAGCGCAGAAGTATGGACTAGCGGGGAGCTCCTACGAGCAGTACTTC. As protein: CASSLAQKYGLAGSSYEQYF.

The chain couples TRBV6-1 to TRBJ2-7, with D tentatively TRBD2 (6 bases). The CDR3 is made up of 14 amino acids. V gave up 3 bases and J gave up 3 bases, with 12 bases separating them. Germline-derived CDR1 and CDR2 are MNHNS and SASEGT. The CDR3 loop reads CASSDPRDGYEQYF. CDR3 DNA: TGTGCCAGCAGTGACCCGCGGGACGGCTACGAGCAGTACTTC.

CDR3 in amino acids: CASSEGTGGWTDTQYF. Here the CDR3 DNA reads TGTGCCAGCAGTGAGGGGACAGGGGGTTGGACAGATACGCAGTATTTT. The V call is TRBV25-1, the J call TRBJ2-3; TRBD1 matches 11 bases. The CDR3 contains 16 residues. Germline assignment: CDR1 MGHDK and CDR2 SYGVNS. V shed 3 bases, J shed 3 bases, and the junction held 5 bases outside the gene matches.

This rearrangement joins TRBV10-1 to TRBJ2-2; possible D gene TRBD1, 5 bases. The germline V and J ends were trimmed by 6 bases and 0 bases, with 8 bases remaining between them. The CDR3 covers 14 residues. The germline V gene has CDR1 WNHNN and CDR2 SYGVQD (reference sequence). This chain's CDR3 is CASRQAANTGELFF. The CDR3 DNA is TGCGCCAGCAGACAGGCCGCGAACACCGGGGAGCTGTTTTTT.

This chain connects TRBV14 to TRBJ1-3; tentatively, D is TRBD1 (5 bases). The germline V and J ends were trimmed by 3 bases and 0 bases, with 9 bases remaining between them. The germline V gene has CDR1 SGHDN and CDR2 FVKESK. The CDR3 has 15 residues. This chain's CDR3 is CASSHPDSSGNTIYF. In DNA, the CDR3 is TGTGCCAGCAGCCATCCCGACAGCTCTGGAAACACCATATATTTT.

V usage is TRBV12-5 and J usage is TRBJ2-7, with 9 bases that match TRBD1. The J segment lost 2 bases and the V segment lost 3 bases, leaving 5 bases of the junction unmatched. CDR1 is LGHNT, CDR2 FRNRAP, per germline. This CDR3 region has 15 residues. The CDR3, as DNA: TGTGCTAGTGGTTTCGGGACAGGGAGGCCCTACGAGCAGTACTTC. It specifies CASGFGTGRPYEQYF.

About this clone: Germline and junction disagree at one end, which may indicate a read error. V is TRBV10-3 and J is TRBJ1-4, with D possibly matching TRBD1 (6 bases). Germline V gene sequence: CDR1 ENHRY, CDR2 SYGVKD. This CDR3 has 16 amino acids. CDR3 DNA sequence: TGTGCCAGCAGTGAACCAAGGACAGTTCTAAATGAAAAACTGTTTTTT. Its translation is CASSEPRTVLNEKLFF.

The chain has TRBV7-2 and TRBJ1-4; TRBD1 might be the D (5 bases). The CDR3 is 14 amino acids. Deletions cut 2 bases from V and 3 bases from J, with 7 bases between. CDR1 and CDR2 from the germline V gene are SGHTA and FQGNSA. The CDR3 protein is CASSLRGANEKLFF. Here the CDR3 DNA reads TGTGCCAGCAGCTTAAGGGGCGCTAATGAAAAACTGTTTTTT.

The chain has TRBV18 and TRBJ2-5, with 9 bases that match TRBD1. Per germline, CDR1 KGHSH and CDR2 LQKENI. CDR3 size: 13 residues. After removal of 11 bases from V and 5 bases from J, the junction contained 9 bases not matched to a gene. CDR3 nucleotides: TGTGCCTCCTTCCCCGGGACAGGGGAGACCCAGTACTTC. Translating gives CASFPGTGETQYF.

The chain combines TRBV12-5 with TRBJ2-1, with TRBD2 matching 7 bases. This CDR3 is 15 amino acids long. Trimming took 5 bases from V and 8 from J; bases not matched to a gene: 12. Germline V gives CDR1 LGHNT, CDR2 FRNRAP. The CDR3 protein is CASGAGSSGFDEQFF. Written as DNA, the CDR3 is TGTGCTAGTGGTGCCGGGAGTAGCGGGTTCGATGAGCAGTTCTTC.

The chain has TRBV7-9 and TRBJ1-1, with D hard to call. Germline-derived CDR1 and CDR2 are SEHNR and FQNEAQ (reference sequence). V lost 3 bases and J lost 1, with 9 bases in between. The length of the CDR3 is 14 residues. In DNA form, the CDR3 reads TGTGCCAGCAGCTTTACGAGCCAGAACACTGAAGCTTTCTTT. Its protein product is CASSFTSQNTEAFF.

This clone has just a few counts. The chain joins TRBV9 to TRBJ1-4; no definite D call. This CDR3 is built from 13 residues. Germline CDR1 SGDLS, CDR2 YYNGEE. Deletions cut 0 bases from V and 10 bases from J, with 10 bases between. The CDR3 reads CASSVGPGPKLFF. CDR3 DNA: TGTGCCAGCAGCGTAGGACCGGGTCCAAAACTGTTTTTT. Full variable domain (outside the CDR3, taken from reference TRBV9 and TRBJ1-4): DSGVTQTPKHLITATGQRVTLRCSPRSGDLSVYWYQQSLDQGLQFLIQYYNGEERAKGNILERFSAQQFPDLHSELNLSSLELGDSALYFCASSVGPGPKLFFGSGTQLSVL.

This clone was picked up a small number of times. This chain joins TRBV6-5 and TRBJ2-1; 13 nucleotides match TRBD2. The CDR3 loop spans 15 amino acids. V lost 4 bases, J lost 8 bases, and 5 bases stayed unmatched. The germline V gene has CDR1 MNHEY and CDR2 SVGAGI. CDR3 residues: CASSSTSGGRYEQFF. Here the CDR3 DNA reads TGTGCCAGCAGTTCGACTAGCGGGGGGCGTTATGAGCAGTTCTTC.

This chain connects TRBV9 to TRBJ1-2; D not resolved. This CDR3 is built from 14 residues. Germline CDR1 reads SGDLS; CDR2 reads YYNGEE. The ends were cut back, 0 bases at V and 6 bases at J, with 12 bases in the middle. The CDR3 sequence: CASSVDGWYDGYTF. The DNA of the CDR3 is TGTGCCAGCAGCGTAGACGGGTGGTACGATGGCTACACCTTC.